This TCR beta chain was recovered during a study of T cell repertoires in cytomegalovirus infection. Overall study findings and caveats: Accumulated public TCR beta family frequency recognized individuals carrying CMV together with the relevant HLA. Dominant in the ex vivo response were TCR beta clonotypes restricted by HLA-C and specific for CMV.

In this sample, this clonotype turned up many times. As yet, its antigen is unknown. TCRdb re-analysed the reads in MiXCR, keeping a single row per CDR3 protein. The data contain 250,000 to 300,000 distinct CDR3 sequences, roughly 13% of them seen just once; the ten biggest clones take up 8.8%. V was pared by 8 bases and J by 8 bases, with 12 bases between. CDR1 is MDHEN, CDR2 SYDVKM, per germline. This CDR3 contains 12 residues. The chain employs TRBV28 and TRBJ1-4; tentatively, D is TRBD1 (5 bases). Sample: PBMCs. This receptor was taken from a human donor in good health (CMV status not recorded). Some clones in this sample may be carry-over from other donors' samples. The CDR3 nucleotides are TGTGCCAGCGGGGTAGGGGCGGAAAAACTGTTTTTT. Translation: CASGVGAEKLFF.